The rows below give T cell receptor beta chains drawn from one sample of a study of blood T cell repertoires in COVID-19. The table came from immunoSEQ multiplex PCR; TCRdb's copy has only in-frame clones and leaves some out. The repertoire holds about 53,000 clones, 85% to 95% seen once, with around 3.1% in the top ten. Sequenced material: peripheral blood. The source is a human donor in a cohort sampled during active COVID-19. The CDR3 runs from the conserved cysteine through the conserved F or W. D genes are given only for firm matches. Some rows have no size entry. The others give once, few or many, or a class for an expanded clone.

D gene: .
V gene: TRBV15
J gene: TRBJ1-1
clone size: .
CDR3 protein: CATSRDQIDTEAFF
CDR3 DNA: TGTGCCACCAGCAGAGACCAGATCGACACTGAAGCTTTCTTT

D gene: TRBD2
V gene: TRBV24-1
J gene: TRBJ2-7
clone size: once
CDR3 protein: CATSGSTSGDYEQYF
CDR3 DNA: TGTGCCACCAGTGGCTCGACTAGCGGGGATTACGAGCAGTACTTC

D gene: .
V gene: TRBV5-1
J gene: TRBJ2-6
clone size: .
CDR3 protein: CASSLTAGASSGANVLTF
CDR3 DNA: TGCGCCAGCAGCTTGACCGCAGGCGCCAGCTCTGGGGCCAACGTCCTGACTTTC

D gene: .
V gene: TRBV7-2
J gene: TRBJ1-1
clone size: once
CDR3 protein: CASSSSGGNTEAFF
CDR3 DNA: TGTGCCAGCAGCTCCAGCGGGGGGAACACTGAAGCTTTCTTT

D gene: .
V gene: TRBV21-1
J gene: TRBJ1-2
clone size: .
CDR3 protein: CASSPRTGDVRDYGYTF
CDR3 DNA: TGTGCCAGCAGCCCCCGGACAGGGGACGTCAGGGACTATGGCTACACCTTC

D gene: .
V gene: TRBV4-2
J gene: TRBJ1-2
clone size: .
CDR3 protein: CASSQVSPRTPYGYTF
CDR3 DNA: TGTGCCAGCAGCCAAGTGTCACCGAGAACTCCTTATGGCTACACCTTC

D gene: .
V gene: TRBV12-3/TRBV12-4
J gene: TRBJ1-1
clone size: .
CDR3 protein: CASSLFRRTEAFF
CDR3 DNA: TGTGCCAGCAGTTTATTCCGTCGCACTGAAGCTTTCTTT

D gene: TRBD1
V gene: TRBV27
J gene: TRBJ1-2
clone size: .
CDR3 protein: CASSPGGSGYTF
CDR3 DNA: TGTGCCAGCAGCCCAGGGGGCTCTGGCTACACCTTC

D gene: .
V gene: TRBV4-1
J gene: TRBJ2-1
clone size: .
CDR3 protein: CASSQAQGINEQFF
CDR3 DNA: TGCGCCAGCAGCCAGGCACAGGGTATCAATGAGCAGTTCTTC

D gene: .
V gene: TRBV19
J gene: TRBJ2-1
clone size: .
CDR3 protein: CASKQGNSYNEQFF
CDR3 DNA: TGTGCCAGTAAGCAGGGAAACTCCTACAATGAGCAGTTCTTC

D gene: TRBD1
V gene: TRBV14
J gene: TRBJ2-1
clone size: .
CDR3 protein: CASSSRDRGLSNEQFF
CDR3 DNA: TGTGCCAGCAGCTCCCGGGACAGGGGACTATCCAATGAGCAGTTCTTC

D gene: .
V gene: TRBV10-3
J gene: TRBJ2-7
clone size: .
CDR3 protein: CAIKGEYEQYF
CDR3 DNA: TGTGCCATCAAAGGGGAATACGAGCAGTACTTC

D gene: TRBD1
V gene: TRBV2
J gene: TRBJ1-3
clone size: few
CDR3 protein: CASSEYRGRGNTIYF
CDR3 DNA: TGTGCCAGCAGTGAATACAGGGGGCGAGGGAACACCATATATTTT

D gene: TRBD1
V gene: TRBV3-1/TRBV3-2
J gene: TRBJ2-1
clone size: .
CDR3 protein: CASSQEQGVYNEQFF
CDR3 DNA: TGTGCCAGCAGCCAAGAACAGGGGGTATACAATGAGCAGTTCTTC

D gene: TRBD1
V gene: TRBV19
J gene: TRBJ2-2
clone size: .
CDR3 protein: CASSIQGVNTGELFF
CDR3 DNA: TGTGCCAGTAGTATTCAGGGGGTGAACACCGGGGAGCTGTTTTTT

D gene: .
V gene: TRBV4-3
J gene: TRBJ2-2
clone size: .
CDR3 protein: CASSQGRRLAGELFF
CDR3 DNA: TGCGCCAGCAGCCAAGGGCGGAGATTAGCCGGGGAGCTGTTTTTT

D gene: .
V gene: TRBV5-8
J gene: TRBJ1-5
clone size: once
CDR3 protein: CASSFQGSSNQPQHF
CDR3 DNA: TGTGCCAGCAGCTTTCAGGGCTCTAGCAATCAGCCCCAGCATTTT

D gene: TRBD2
V gene: TRBV28
J gene: TRBJ2-2
clone size: .
CDR3 protein: CASRVAGADTGELFF
CDR3 DNA: TGTGCCAGCAGGGTAGCGGGAGCTGACACCGGGGAGCTGTTTTTT

D gene: TRBD2
V gene: TRBV9
J gene: TRBJ2-3
clone size: .
CDR3 protein: CASSVGPTSGEWGDTQYF
CDR3 DNA: TGTGCCAGCAGCGTTGGCCCAACTAGCGGTGAGTGGGGAGATACGCAGTATTTT

D gene: TRBD1
V gene: TRBV18
J gene: TRBJ1-1
clone size: .
CDR3 protein: CASSSNRGMNTEAFF
CDR3 DNA: TGTGCCAGCTCATCAAACAGGGGGATGAACACTGAAGCTTTCTTT

D gene: TRBD1
V gene: TRBV2
J gene: TRBJ2-7
clone size: .
CDR3 protein: CASGSGTGSLEQYF
CDR3 DNA: TGTGCCAGCGGATCCGGGACAGGGTCTCTCGAGCAGTACTTC

D gene: TRBD2
V gene: TRBV7-6
J gene: TRBJ2-3
clone size: .
CDR3 protein: CASSLGGGGSTDTQYF
CDR3 DNA: TGTGCCAGCAGCTTAGGGGGCGGGGGGAGCACAGATACGCAGTATTTT

D gene: TRBD1
V gene: TRBV28
J gene: TRBJ2-1
clone size: .
CDR3 protein: CASRNPGQGYFF
CDR3 DNA: TGTGCCAGCAGAAACCCGGGACAGGGGTACTTCTTC

D gene: .
V gene: TRBV4-3
J gene: TRBJ1-1
clone size: .
CDR3 protein: CASSQGWGGTEAFF
CDR3 DNA: TGCGCCAGCAGCCAAGGGTGGGGGGGGACTGAAGCTTTCTTT

D gene: TRBD1
V gene: TRBV30
J gene: TRBJ2-3
clone size: .
CDR3 protein: CASYRDSADTQYF
CDR3 DNA: TGTGCCAGTTACCGGGACAGTGCAGATACGCAGTATTTT

D gene: .
V gene: TRBV29-1
J gene: TRBJ1-2
clone size: .
CDR3 protein: CSVESTGRGYGYTF
CDR3 DNA: TGCAGCGTTGAGAGTACGGGGAGAGGCTATGGCTACACCTTC

D gene: .
V gene: TRBV5-6
J gene: TRBJ2-7
clone size: .
CDR3 protein: CASSLRAMGPREQYF
CDR3 DNA: TGTGCCAGCAGCTTACGAGCTATGGGGCCTCGAGAGCAGTACTTC

D gene: .
V gene: TRBV30
J gene: TRBJ1-4
clone size: .
CDR3 protein: CAWRQTGNEKLFF
CDR3 DNA: TGTGCCTGGAGGCAGACTGGGAATGAAAAACTGTTTTTT

D gene: .
V gene: TRBV5-8
J gene: TRBJ2-7
clone size: .
CDR3 protein: CASSLWGRSSYEQYF
CDR3 DNA: TGTGCCAGCAGCTTGTGGGGGAGGAGCTCCTACGAGCAGTACTTC

D gene: .
V gene: TRBV2
J gene: TRBJ1-2
clone size: .
CDR3 protein: CASSEGRVQGYTF
CDR3 DNA: TGTGCCAGCAGTGAAGGCAGGGTACAGGGCTACACCTTC

D gene: .
V gene: TRBV5-1
J gene: TRBJ2-7
clone size: .
CDR3 protein: CASRQLASESYEQYF
CDR3 DNA: TGCGCCAGCAGGCAATTGGCCTCCGAAAGCTACGAGCAGTACTTC

D gene: .
V gene: TRBV9
J gene: TRBJ2-5
clone size: once
CDR3 protein: CASSVGGRVFETQYF
CDR3 DNA: TGTGCCAGCAGCGTAGGGGGCAGGGTATTTGAGACCCAGTACTTC

D gene: .
V gene: TRBV11-3
J gene: TRBJ2-3
clone size: .
CDR3 protein: CASSYSAAGSTDTQYF
CDR3 DNA: TGTGCCAGCAGCTACTCGGCTGCGGGTAGCACAGATACGCAGTATTTT

D gene: .
V gene: TRBV4-3
J gene: TRBJ2-3
clone size: once
CDR3 protein: CASSHGPGGPGTDTQYF
CDR3 DNA: TGCGCCAGCAGCCACGGTCCCGGCGGGCCCGGCACAGATACGCAGTATTTT

D gene: TRBD1
V gene: TRBV9
J gene: TRBJ1-6
clone size: .
CDR3 protein: CASSERTGNSPLHF
CDR3 DNA: TGTGCCAGCAGCGAACGGACAGGGAATTCACCCCTCCACTTT

D gene: TRBD1
V gene: TRBV14
J gene: TRBJ1-2
clone size: .
CDR3 protein: CASSRQGNYGYTF
CDR3 DNA: TGTGCCAGCAGCCGACAGGGGAACTATGGCTACACCTTC

D gene: TRBD1
V gene: TRBV29-1
J gene: TRBJ2-1
clone size: .
CDR3 protein: CSVDKDRYNEQFF
CDR3 DNA: TGCAGCGTTGATAAGGACAGGTACAATGAGCAGTTCTTC

D gene: .
V gene: TRBV28
J gene: TRBJ2-7
clone size: .
CDR3 protein: CASSVLAGGTSYEQYF
CDR3 DNA: TGTGCCAGCAGCGTCTTGGCAGGAGGCACCTCCTACGAGCAGTACTTC

D gene: .
V gene: TRBV15
J gene: TRBJ2-5
clone size: .
CDR3 protein: CATSREKDLGQETQYF
CDR3 DNA: TGTGCCACCAGCAGAGAAAAGGACTTGGGACAAGAGACCCAGTACTTC

D gene: .
V gene: TRBV9
J gene: TRBJ2-2
clone size: .
CDR3 protein: CASSVAVGGTGELFF
CDR3 DNA: TGTGCCAGCAGCGTAGCTGTGGGGGGCACCGGGGAGCTGTTTTTT

D gene: .
V gene: TRBV11-2
J gene: TRBJ1-1
clone size: .
CDR3 protein: CASSTRVFTEAFF
CDR3 DNA: TGTGCCAGCAGCACCAGGGTATTCACTGAAGCTTTCTTT

D gene: TRBD1
V gene: TRBV10-2
J gene: TRBJ1-3
clone size: .
CDR3 protein: CASSAPDRGRDTIYF
CDR3 DNA: TGCGCCAGCAGTGCTCCAGACAGGGGGAGAGACACCATATATTTT

D gene: .
V gene: TRBV9
J gene: TRBJ1-3
clone size: .
CDR3 protein: CASSARGGSGNTIYF
CDR3 DNA: TGTGCCAGCAGCGCACGGGGTGGGTCTGGAAACACCATATATTTT

D gene: .
V gene: TRBV27
J gene: TRBJ1-4
clone size: .
CDR3 protein: CASSASPNEKLFF
CDR3 DNA: TGTGCCAGCAGTGCGTCACCTAATGAAAAACTGTTTTTT

D gene: TRBD1
V gene: TRBV28
J gene: TRBJ1-2
clone size: once
CDR3 protein: CASSLWEQGKVGDYGYTF
CDR3 DNA: TGTGCCAGCAGTTTATGGGAACAGGGGAAAGTAGGGGACTATGGCTACACCTTC

D gene: .
V gene: TRBV15
J gene: TRBJ1-2
clone size: .
CDR3 protein: CATSNSLAGLDDYTF
CDR3 DNA: TGTGCCACCAGCAACAGCCTCGCAGGGTTAGATGACTACACCTTC

D gene: .
V gene: TRBV4-3
J gene: TRBJ2-4
clone size: .
CDR3 protein: CASSQEYRDIQYF
CDR3 DNA: TGCGCCAGCAGCCAAGAGTACAGGGACATTCAGTACTTC

D gene: TRBD1
V gene: TRBV19
J gene: TRBJ1-5
clone size: .
CDR3 protein: CASKGGQGLGSNQPQHF
CDR3 DNA: TGTGCCAGTAAAGGCGGACAGGGGCTGGGTAGCAATCAGCCCCAGCATTTT